These T cell receptor beta chains were read from a single sample in a study of identical twins. One entry per CDR3 protein, called by TCRdb with MiXCR from the 5' RACE reads. The sample lists fewer than 450,000 distinct CDR3 sequences; 7% to 9.5% were seen once. Sequences were obtained from naive T cells sorted from blood. All receptors derive from a woman in her fifties or sixties in good health. Both conserved end residues are part of each CDR3. A D gene is named only where the DNA matches it firmly. Clone size is not always given. Where it is, it says once, few, many or a class for expanded clones.

j_gene,d_gene,v_gene,abundance,CDR3nt,CDR3aa
TRBJ1-2,-,TRBV12-3/TRBV12-4,few,TGTGCCAGCAGCGGAGGGCTGGGTTTCTATGGCTACACCTTC,CASSGGLGFYGYTF
TRBJ2-1,-,TRBV18,few,TGTGCCAGCTCACCAGACTTAAGAGATGAGCAGTTCTTC,CASSPDLRDEQFF
TRBJ2-1,-,TRBV28,many,TGTGCCAGCAGTTTATTCCGGAGGGCCTTTGGCAATGAGCAGTTCTTC,CASSLFRRAFGNEQFF
TRBJ1-1,-,TRBV4-1,many,TGCGCCAGCAGCCAGGGGGACACTGAAGCTTTCTTT,CASSQGDTEAFF
TRBJ2-7,-,TRBV3-1,few,TGTGCCAGCAGCCAAACCCTCTACGAGCAGTACTTC,CASSQTLYEQYF
TRBJ2-5,TRBD2,TRBV12-3/TRBV12-4,few,TGTGCCAGCAGGTTGAGCGGGAGGGGTCTTGGGACTGAGACCCAGTACTTC,CASRLSGRGLGTETQYF
TRBJ2-3,TRBD2,TRBV7-6,few,TGTGCCAGCAGCATGCGGGAGAGGGGCACAGATACGCAGTATTTT,CASSMRERGTDTQYF
TRBJ2-7,-,TRBV3-1,-,TGTGCCAGCAGCCTCCGCGTGAAGAGCTCCTACGAGCAGTACTTC,CASSLRVKSSYEQYF
TRBJ2-2,TRBD2,TRBV5-1,many,TGCGCCAGCAGCGAAGGTACTGTAGCGGGAGGGCTTATGAACACCGGGGAGCTGTTTTTT,CASSEGTVAGGLMNTGELFF
TRBJ2-2,-,TRBV7-9,few,TGTGCCAGCAGCTTAATAGGACAAACGAACACCGGGGAGCTGTTTTTT,CASSLIGQTNTGELFF
TRBJ1-6,-,TRBV12-3/TRBV12-4,many,TGTGCCAGCAGTTTGTTAGGACAGTCCAATTCACCCCTCCACTTT,CASSLLGQSNSPLHF
TRBJ2-7,-,TRBV6-2/TRBV6-3,few,TGTGCCAGCAGTTACTCGTCCGGGACAAAATCCTACGAGCAGTACTTC,CASSYSSGTKSYEQYF
TRBJ2-5,-,TRBV5-1,few,TGCGCCAGCAGCCTGGAGTTTGGAGTACAAGAGACCCAGTACTTC,CASSLEFGVQETQYF
TRBJ2-1,TRBD1,TRBV6-6,many,TGTGCCAGCAGCAGGGACAGGGTGGTCCATGAGCAGTTCTTC,CASSRDRVVHEQFF
TRBJ2-7,-,TRBV20-1,many,TGCAGTGCCCTAGGACACTACGAGCAGTACTTC,CSALGHYEQYF
TRBJ1-1,-,TRBV29-1,-,TGCAGCGTTGCCCCGGGTCAGATGAACACTGAAGCTTTCTTT,CSVAPGQMNTEAFF
TRBJ2-5,TRBD1,TRBV20-1,-,TGCAGTGCTAGATGGGACAGGTTATACCAAGAGACCCAGTACTTC,CSARWDRLYQETQYF
TRBJ2-3,TRBD2,TRBV7-9,few,TGTGCCAGCAGCTTTCTGGGCGGGAGTACAGATACGCAGTATTTT,CASSFLGGSTDTQYF
TRBJ1-2,TRBD1,TRBV5-1,many,TGCGCCAGCAGCCCATGGACAGGGGAGAATGGCTACACCTTC,CASSPWTGENGYTF
TRBJ1-2,TRBD1,TRBV12-3/TRBV12-4,many,TGTGCCAGCAATCAGTGGACAGGGGGCGGCTATGGCTACACCTTC,CASNQWTGGGYGYTF
TRBJ2-2,TRBD1,TRBV7-6,-,TGTGCCAGCAGCGATCCGGGACAGGGGAGGACCGGGGAGCTGTTTTTT,CASSDPGQGRTGELFF
TRBJ2-1,TRBD2,TRBV20-1,few,TGCAGTGCCTATGGACTAGCGGGGGACGGTGAGCAGTTCTTC,CSAYGLAGDGEQFF
TRBJ2-5,TRBD2,TRBV7-2,-,TGTGCCAGCAGCTTTTTAGCGGGAGGGGCAGAGACCCAGTACTTC,CASSFLAGGAETQYF
TRBJ2-1,-,TRBV20-1,-,TGCAGTGCTAGGGACCGGGACAAGGGGGACAATGAGCAGTTCTTC,CSARDRDKGDNEQFF
TRBJ2-2,TRBD2,TRBV2,few,TGTGCCAGGGGACTAGCGGGAGTAACCGGGGAGCTGTTTTTT,CARGLAGVTGELFF
TRBJ2-5,TRBD2,TRBV20-1,-,TGCAGTGCTAGAGTTTTAGCGGGAGGCTACCAAGAGACCCAGTACTTC,CSARVLAGGYQETQYF
TRBJ1-5,-,TRBV6-1,many,TGTGCCAGCAGGAAAGGGTCCAAGGACAGAGTGATCAATCAGCCCCAGCATTTT,CASRKGSKDRVINQPQHF
TRBJ2-1,TRBD2,TRBV3-1,-,TGTGCCAGCAGCCGACTAGCGGGAGCCGAAGAGCAGTTCTTC,CASSRLAGAEEQFF
TRBJ2-1,-,TRBV5-1,many,TGCGCCAGCAGCTTAGCCACCTCTGAGCAGTTCTTC,CASSLATSEQFF
TRBJ2-3,TRBD2,TRBV12-3/TRBV12-4,-,TGTGCCAGCAGTTCCGCCCTGGGCGGGAGAACAGATACGCAGTATTTT,CASSSALGGRTDTQYF
TRBJ2-2,-,TRBV5-1,few,TGCGCCAGCAGCCAGATCGTAGGGGGGACCGGGGAGCTGTTTTTT,CASSQIVGGTGELFF
TRBJ2-3,TRBD2,TRBV5-4,-,TGTGCCAGCAGGCCTGGGACTAGCGGGAGGGAATACACAGATACGCAGTATTTT,CASRPGTSGREYTDTQYF
TRBJ2-5,-,TRBV12-3/TRBV12-4,-,TGTGCCAGCCGGAGGGGGGTCCTTGAAAGCAGCCAAGAGACCCAGTACTTC,CASRRGVLESSQETQYF
TRBJ1-1,TRBD1,TRBV29-1,many,TGCAGCGGACAGGGGGCGAACACTGAAGCTTTCTTT,CSGQGANTEAFF
TRBJ2-2,-,TRBV5-1,many,TGCGCCAGCACCGTTGGGTCGAACACCGGGGAGCTGTTTTTT,CASTVGSNTGELFF
TRBJ2-1,TRBD1,TRBV15,-,TGTGCCACCATGTCGCGTTCCGGCGGACAGGCCAGCAATGAGCAGTTCTTC,CATMSRSGGQASNEQFF
TRBJ2-3,-,TRBV10-1,-,TGCGCCAGCAGTGACTTCCAGGGATTAGGCGATACGCAGTATTTT,CASSDFQGLGDTQYF
TRBJ2-5,TRBD2,TRBV2,-,TGTGCCAGCAGGCCGGGACTAGCGGTCGGGACCCAGTACTTC,CASRPGLAVGTQYF
TRBJ2-1,TRBD2,TRBV12-3/TRBV12-4,many,TGTGCCAGCACGAGAAGGACTAGCGGGAGCTACAATGAGCAGTTCTTC,CASTRRTSGSYNEQFF
TRBJ2-1,TRBD1,TRBV20-1,many,TGCAGTGCTACGGACAGGTTCTACAATGAGCAGTTCTTC,CSATDRFYNEQFF
TRBJ1-3,-,TRBV27,-,TGTGCCAGCAGTTTACGGGCAGGGGGAAACACCATATATTTT,CASSLRAGGNTIYF
TRBJ2-1,TRBD2,TRBV5-1,many,TGCGCCAGCAGCTTAGGACTAGTGAAGTTCTTC,CASSLGLVKFF
TRBJ2-1,-,TRBV7-3,few,TGTGCCAGCAGCTCTTCCGGGACACCCTCTGAGCAGTTCTTC,CASSSSGTPSEQFF
TRBJ2-1,TRBD2,TRBV7-2,many,TGTGCCAGCAGCTTAACCTTCCGGCTAGCGGCGAGGAATGAGCAGTTCTTC,CASSLTFRLAARNEQFF
TRBJ2-3,-,TRBV6-6,many,TGTGCCAGCACCACACAAGCGCACGGCACAGATACGCAGTATTTT,CASTTQAHGTDTQYF
TRBJ2-2,-,TRBV27,few,TGTGCCAGCAGTTCGATGGACGGCTTCACCGGGGAGCTGTTTTTT,CASSSMDGFTGELFF
TRBJ1-1,TRBD1,TRBV30,-,TGTGCCTGGCGCCAGGGGGAAAGGGAAGCTTTCTTT,CAWRQGEREAFF
TRBJ2-7,-,TRBV4-1,-,TGCGCCAGCAGCCACCAGGACGGAGCCACCTACGAGCAGTACTTC,CASSHQDGATYEQYF
TRBJ1-6,-,TRBV5-6,-,TGTGCCAGCAGCCCAGGAAGGAGCTCCTATAATTCACCCCTCCACTTT,CASSPGRSSYNSPLHF